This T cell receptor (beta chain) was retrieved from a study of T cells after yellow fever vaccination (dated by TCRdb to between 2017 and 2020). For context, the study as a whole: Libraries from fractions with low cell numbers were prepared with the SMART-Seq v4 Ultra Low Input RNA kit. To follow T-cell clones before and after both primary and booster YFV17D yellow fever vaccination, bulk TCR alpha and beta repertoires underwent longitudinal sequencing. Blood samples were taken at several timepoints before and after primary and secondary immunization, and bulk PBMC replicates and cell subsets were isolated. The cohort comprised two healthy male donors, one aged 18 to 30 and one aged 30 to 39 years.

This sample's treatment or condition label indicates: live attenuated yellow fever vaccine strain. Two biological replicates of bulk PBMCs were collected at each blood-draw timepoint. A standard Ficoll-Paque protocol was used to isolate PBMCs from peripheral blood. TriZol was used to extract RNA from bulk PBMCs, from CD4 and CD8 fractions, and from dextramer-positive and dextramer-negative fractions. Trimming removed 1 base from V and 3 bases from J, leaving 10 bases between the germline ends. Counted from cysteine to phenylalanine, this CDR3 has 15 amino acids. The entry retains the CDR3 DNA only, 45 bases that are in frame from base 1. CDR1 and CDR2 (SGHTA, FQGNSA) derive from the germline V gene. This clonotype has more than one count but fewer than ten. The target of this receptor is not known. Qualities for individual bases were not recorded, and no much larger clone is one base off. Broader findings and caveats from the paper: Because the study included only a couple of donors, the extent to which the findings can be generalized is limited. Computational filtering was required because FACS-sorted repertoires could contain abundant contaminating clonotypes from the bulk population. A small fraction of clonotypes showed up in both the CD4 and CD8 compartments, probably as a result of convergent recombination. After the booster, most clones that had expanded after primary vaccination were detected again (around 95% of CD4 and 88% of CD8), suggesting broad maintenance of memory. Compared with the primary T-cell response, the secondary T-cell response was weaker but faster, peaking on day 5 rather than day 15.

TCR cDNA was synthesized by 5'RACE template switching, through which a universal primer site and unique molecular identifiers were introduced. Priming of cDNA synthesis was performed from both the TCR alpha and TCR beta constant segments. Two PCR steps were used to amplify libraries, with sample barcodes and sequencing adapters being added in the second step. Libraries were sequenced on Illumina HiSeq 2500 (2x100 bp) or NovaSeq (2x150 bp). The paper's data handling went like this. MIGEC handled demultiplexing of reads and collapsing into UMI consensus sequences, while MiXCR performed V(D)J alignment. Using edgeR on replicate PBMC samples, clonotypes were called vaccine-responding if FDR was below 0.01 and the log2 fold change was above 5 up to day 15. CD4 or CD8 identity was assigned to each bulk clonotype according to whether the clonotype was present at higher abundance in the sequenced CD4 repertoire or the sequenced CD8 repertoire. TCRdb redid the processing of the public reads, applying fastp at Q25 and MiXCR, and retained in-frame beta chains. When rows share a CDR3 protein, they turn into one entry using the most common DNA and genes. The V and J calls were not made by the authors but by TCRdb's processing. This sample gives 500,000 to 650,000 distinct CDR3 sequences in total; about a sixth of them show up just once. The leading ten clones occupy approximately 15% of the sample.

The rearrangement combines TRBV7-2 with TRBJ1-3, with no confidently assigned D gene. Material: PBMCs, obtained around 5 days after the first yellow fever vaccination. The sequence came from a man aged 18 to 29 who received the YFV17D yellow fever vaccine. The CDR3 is CASSLGGHGGNTIYF. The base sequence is TGTGCCAGCAGCTTAGGTGGTCATGGTGGAAACACCATATATTTT.